Listed here are 21 T cell receptor beta chains from one sample, sequenced in a study of memory CD4+ T cells and cytomegalovirus serostatus. The sort gate was single viable CD3+CD4+CD8-CD45RO+ cells for memory CD4+ T cells. The table came from immunoSEQ multiplex PCR; TCRdb's copy has only in-frame clones and leaves some out. The top ten clones hold over 0.35% of a sample with roughly 56,000 clones, about 80% of them seen once. Sequencing was done on a sample of memory CD4+ T cells from blood. Receptors were obtained from an adult in good health and CMV-seronegative.

The chain combines TRBV6-6 with TRBJ1-1, with 7 bases identical to TRBD1. V shed 2 bases and J 0 bases; nucleotides not matched to a gene: 6. CDR1 and CDR2 from the germline V gene are MNHNY and SVGAGI (reference sequence). This CDR3 is built from 16 residues. The CDR3 region has the DNA TGTGCCAGCAGTTACCCGGGACAGACCATGAACACTGAAGCTTTCTTT. It is translated as CASSYPGQTMNTEAFF.

The CDR3 here is CASSSARPSAGMNTEAFF. The CDR3 nucleotides read TGTGCCAGCAGCTCGGCCCGTCCTTCGGCAGGGATGAACACTGAAGCTTTCTTT. The genes are TRBV28 and TRBJ1-1; possible D gene TRBD1, 5 bases. The CDR3 is made up of 18 amino acids. The germline V gene has CDR1 MDHEN and CDR2 SYDVKM. V lost 6 bases and J lost 0, with 23 bases in between. The whole variable domain, remainder taken from reference TRBV28 and TRBJ1-1, is DVKVTQSSRYLVKRTGEKVFLECVQDMDHENMFWYRQDPGLGLRLIYFSYDVKMKEKGDIPEGYSVSREKKERFSLILESASTNQTSMYLCASSSARPSAGMNTEAFFGQGTRLTVV.

CDR3 protein: CASSQGSGNTIYF. CDR3 DNA sequence: TGTGCCAGCAGCCAGGGGTCTGGAAACACCATATATTTT. The genes are TRBV9 and TRBJ1-3; a possible D gene is TRBD1 (6 bases). Deletions cut 4 bases from V and 1 base from J, with 6 bases between. The CDR3 extends over 13 amino acids. Germline assignment: CDR1 SGDLS and CDR2 YYNGEE.

This clone was found a few times. The V call is TRBV6-1, the J call TRBJ2-5; the D gene is possibly TRBD2 (5 bases). The CDR3 is made up of 14 amino acids. Trimming left V 1 base short and J 2 bases short, with 8 bases between. Germline assignment: CDR1 MNHNS and CDR2 SASEGT. The chain's CDR3 is CASSEGQRQETQYF. CDR3 sequence (DNA): TGTGCCAGCAGTGAAGGTCAGCGGCAAGAGACCCAGTACTTC.

The J gene is TRBJ1-5, the V gene TRBV19; D ambiguous. Between the trimmed V and J ends, which lost 5 bases and 3 bases, there was a span of 8 bases. Germline V gives CDR1 LNHDA, CDR2 SQIVND (reference sequence). This CDR3 spans 13 amino acids. The CDR3 loop reads CASSLGDNQPQHF. DNA for the CDR3: TGTGCCAGTAGTTTGGGAGACAATCAGCCCCAGCATTTT.

V usage is TRBV13 and J usage is TRBJ2-5, with 7 bases that match TRBD2. The J call may be mistaken, given a closer DNA end match to TRBJ2-7. The CDR3 consists of 16 residues. Germline lookup yields CDR1 PRHDT and CDR2 FYEKMQ (reference sequence). The DNA of the CDR3 is TGTGCCAGCAGCTCCTTAGGGCTAGCGGCCTCCTACGAGCAGTACTTC. This gives the protein CASSSLGLAASYEQYF.

This clone was seen just once. The chain links TRBV10-3 to TRBJ2-1, with D unresolved. The length of the CDR3 is 12 residues. V dropped 8 bases and J dropped 7 bases, with 12 bases sitting between them. CDR1 is ENHRY, CDR2 SYGVKD, per germline. CDR3 DNA sequence: TGTGCCATCTCACGGGCGAATAATGAGCAGTTCTTC. Translated: CAISRANNEQFF.

This clone was recorded only once. The J gene is TRBJ1-2, the V gene TRBV7-2; D is perhaps TRBD1 (6 bases). V was clipped by 1 base and J by 6 bases, with 15 bases between them. CDR1 is SGHTA, CDR2 FQGNSA, per germline. CDR3 size: 15 residues. The CDR3 here is CASSLGWGQGDGYTF. CDR3 nucleotides: TGTGCCAGCAGCTTAGGATGGGGGCAAGGTGATGGCTACACCTTC.

This clone was counted a few times. This rearrangement joins TRBV7-2 to TRBJ2-3; 8 nucleotides agree with TRBD1. Per the germline V gene, CDR1 is SGHTA and CDR2 is FQGNSA. The CDR3 is 15 residues long. J lost 1 base, V lost 5 bases, and 5 bases had no gene match. CDR3 residues: CASSPLDRGTDTQYF. The CDR3 coding sequence is TGTGCCAGCAGCCCATTGGACAGGGGCACAGATACGCAGTATTTT.

The gene calls are TRBV6-1 and TRBJ2-5; D call uncertain. The V and J ends lost 4 bases and 2 bases respectively, with 11 bases between them. CDR3 length: 14 amino acids. CDR1 is MNHNS, CDR2 SASEGT, per germline. The CDR3 DNA is TGTGCCAGCAGTGCAGGAAGGGTGCAAGAGACCCAGTACTTC. This translates into CASSAGRVQETQYF.

The chain recombines TRBV7-2 with TRBJ2-5; no reliable D call. The V end was cut by 1 base, the J end by 5 bases, with 8 bases between. The CDR3 totals 13 residues. The germline V gene has CDR1 SGHTA and CDR2 FQGNSA. The DNA of the CDR3 is TGTGCCAGCAGCTTAGGGCAGTTGGAGACCCAGTACTTC. Protein: CASSLGQLETQYF.

The V and J genes are TRBV7-2 and TRBJ2-2; tentatively, D is TRBD2 (6 bases). The CDR3 consists of 16 residues. Germline V gene sequence: CDR1 SGHTA, CDR2 FQGNSA. Deletions cut 6 bases from V and 0 bases from J, with 14 bases between. CDR3 in DNA: TGTGCCAGCAGAAAACGGAGGGGATCGAACACCGGGGAGCTGTTTTTT. Translating gives CASRKRRGSNTGELFF.

The chain uses TRBV5-4 and TRBJ1-5; D remains ambiguous. The CDR3 sequence is 14 residues long. Germline-derived CDR1 and CDR2 are SGHNT and YYREEE (reference sequence). Trimming removed 5 bases at V and 2 bases at J, with 11 bases between. The CDR3 nucleotides are TGTGCCAGCAGTGCCGGAGGTGGCAATCAGCCCCAGCATTTT. It encodes CASSAGGGNQPQHF. The whole variable domain, remainder taken from reference TRBV5-4 and TRBJ1-5, is ETGVTQSPTHLIKTRGQQVTLRCSSQSGHNTVSWYQQALGQGPQFIFQYYREEENGRGNFPPRFSGLQFPNYSSELNVNALELDDSALYLCASSAGGGNQPQHFGDGTRLSIL.

The rearrangement uses TRBV6-4 and TRBJ1-5, with TRBD1 identical over 9 bases. The V segment lost 1 base and the J segment 7 bases; nucleotides outside the gene matches: 14. CDR1 and CDR2 (germline): MRHNA, SNTAGT. This CDR3 contains 18 residues. CDR3 residues: CASSDYAQGALSKQPQHF. CDR3 DNA sequence: TGTGCCAGCAGTGACTACGCACAGGGGGCCCTATCAAAGCAGCCCCAGCATTTT.

V is TRBV6-5 and J is TRBJ1-2; D is perhaps TRBD1 (5 bases). V lost 2 bases to trimming and J lost 10 bases, with 14 bases between them. CDR3 length: 13 residues. CDR1 is MNHEY, CDR2 SVGAGI, per germline. The CDR3 DNA is TGTGCCAGCAGTTACGAGAGGGACTCCACCTACACCTTC. This sequence encodes CASSYERDSTYTF.

The chain is built from TRBV19 and TRBJ1-1; weak D call: TRBD1 (5 bases). With 2 bases removed from V and 3 bases from J, the gap between germline ends came to 10 bases. This CDR3 spans 14 amino acids. The V gene's germline CDR1 is LNHDA and CDR2 SQIVND (reference sequence). CDR3 residues: CASSIRGSDTEAFF. CDR3 in DNA: TGTGCCAGTAGTATAAGGGGAAGCGACACTGAAGCTTTCTTT.

CDR3 DNA sequence: TGTGCCAGCAGCTTAGAGGTCGGGGTGGAAGCTTTCTTT. Encoded protein: CASSLEVGVEAFF. The chain joins TRBV7-9 to TRBJ1-1; no firm D call. The CDR3 loop spans 13 amino acids. Germline CDR1 SEHNR, CDR2 FQNEAQ (reference sequence). V lost 1 base to trimming and J lost 8 bases, with 11 bases between them.

The chain links TRBV7-8 to TRBJ1-2; D ambiguous. The CDR3 is 12 amino acids. Germline V gene data show CDR1 as SGHVS and CDR2 as FQNEAQ. The V and J ends lost 1 base and 4 bases respectively, with 4 bases between them. The CDR3 DNA follows: TGTGCCAGCAGCTTAGGGGGCTATGGCTACACCTTC. Protein sequence: CASSLGGYGYTF.

The J gene is TRBJ1-1, the V gene TRBV5-3, with TRBD1 as a possible D gene (5 bases). TRBV5-3 is an open reading frame whose function is uncertain. Trimming took 4 bases from V and 0 from J, leaving 31 bases between them. This CDR3 comprises 21 residues. For the CDR3, the DNA is TGTGCCAGAAGCCTCCGAATCAGTACCCTACTCCATGACAGCATGAACACTGAAGCTTTCTTT. Encoded protein: CARSLRISTLLHDSMNTEAFF.

There are a few counts of this clone. J is TRBJ2-7 and V is TRBV7-2; no reliable D call. The germline V gene encodes CDR1 SGHTA and CDR2 FQGNSA. Trimming pared 4 bases from V and 2 bases from J, leaving 3 bases between. CDR3 size: 11 residues. Written as DNA, the CDR3 is TGTGCCAGCAGCTCCCCCTACGAGCAGTACTTC. This encodes CASSSPYEQYF.

This chain connects TRBV7-3 to TRBJ2-5, with a tentative D call TRBD1 (6 bases). In germline, CDR1 is SGHTA, CDR2 FQGTGA. This CDR3 region has 13 residues. Trimming removed 5 bases from V and 1 base from J, with 8 bases in between. The CDR3 spells CASSTGSQETQYF. CDR3 nucleotide sequence: TGTGCCAGCAGCACAGGGTCCCAAGAGACCCAGTACTTC.